Presented here are 6 T cell receptor beta chains from one specimen sequenced in a study of cytomegalovirus exposure and HLA in healthy donors. PCR was performed using 60 Vbeta and 13 Jbeta primers. Here immunoSEQ multiplex PCR was the method, and the copy in TCRdb shows in-frame clones only, minus some. The table lists around 150,000 clones, around a tenth of them singletons. Sequencing was done on a sample of PBMCs. Receptors were obtained from a male donor in good health and CMV-seronegative.

The rearrangement joins TRBV19 to TRBJ2-2, with TRBD1 matching 9 bases. The V gene's germline CDR1 is LNHDA and CDR2 SQIVND (reference sequence). V was pared by 4 bases and J by 3 bases, with 9 bases of the junction left unmatched. This CDR3 spans 17 amino acids. The CDR3 spells CASSTLKRTGDTGELFF. In DNA form, the CDR3 reads TGTGCCAGTAGTACCCTCAAGAGGACAGGGGACACCGGGGAGCTGTTTTTT.

This clone was counted between two and nine times. This chain connects TRBV11-3 to TRBJ1-1; tentative D call: TRBD1 (5 bases). Trimming left V 5 bases short and J 4 bases short, with 11 bases between. This CDR3 spans 13 amino acids. Germline V gives CDR1 SGHNT, CDR2 YENEEA. The CDR3 sequence: CASSAGHRTEAFF. CDR3 nucleotide sequence: TGTGCCAGCAGCGCCGGACACCGCACTGAAGCTTTCTTT.

This clone was seen only a few times. The rearrangement links TRBV7-2 to TRBJ1-1; TRBD1 aligns across 9 bases. The germline CDR1 and CDR2 sequences are SGHTA and FQGNSA. The CDR3 contains 16 residues. The V gene end was trimmed by 4 bases and the J gene end by 0 bases; junction bases not matched to a gene: 6. The chain's CDR3 is CASSSRQGGMNTEAFF. DNA for the CDR3: TGTGCCAGCAGCTCCAGACAGGGGGGGATGAACACTGAAGCTTTCTTT. The whole variable domain, filled in from reference TRBV7-2 and TRBJ1-1, reads GAGVSQSPSNKVTEKGKDVELRCDPISGHTALYWYRQSLGQGLEFLIYFQGNSAPDKSGLPSDRFSAERTGGSVSTLTIQRTQQEDSAVYLCASSSRQGGMNTEAFFGQGTRLTVV.

The chain couples TRBV7-2 to TRBJ2-1; 8 bases agree with TRBD2. The V segment lost 4 bases and the J segment 2 bases; nucleotides outside the gene matches: 7. This CDR3 contains 16 residues. CDR1 and CDR2 (germline): SGHTA, FQGNSA. CDR3 bases: TGTGCCAGCAGCTCCTTAGCGGGGATGGCCTACAATGAGCAGTTCTTC. Its protein is CASSSLAGMAYNEQFF.

This chain joins TRBV5-1 and TRBJ2-7; 7 bases line up with TRBD1. The V gene end was trimmed by 4 bases and the J gene end by 3 bases; junction bases not matched to a gene: 10. Germline V gene lookup returns CDR1 SGHRS and CDR2 YFSETQ. The length of the CDR3 is 15 residues. The CDR3 nucleotides read TGCGCCAGCAGCCCCCGGGACAGATTATTCTACGAGCAGTACTTC. It specifies CASSPRDRLFYEQYF. The full variable domain, its missing parts supplied by reference TRBV5-1 and TRBJ2-7, is KAGVTQTPRYLIKTRGQQVTLSCSPISGHRSVSWYQQTPGQGLQFLFEYFSETQRNKGNFPGRFSGRQFSNSRSEMNVSTLELGDSALYLCASSPRDRLFYEQYFGPGTRLTVT.

This clone was counted only a few times. The chain couples TRBV27 to TRBJ1-2; TRBD1 is a possible D gene (6 bases). Germline loops: CDR1 MNHEY, CDR2 SMNVEV (reference sequence). The V and J ends lost 8 bases and 0 bases respectively, with 19 bases between them. This CDR3 contains 16 residues. The CDR3 loop reads CASGTPGGLTNYGYTF. Here the CDR3 DNA reads TGTGCCAGCGGCACCCCGGGGGGCTTAACTAACTATGGCTACACCTTC.